This T cell receptor (beta chain) was captured in a study of T cells in narcolepsy. Study at large: Patients with NT1 or NT2 and healthy control donors were enrolled. Overall study results and limits: Autoreactive clonotypes reportedly recurred in blood of same and different patients, not controls. Comparing one patient's CSF and blood CD4+ clonotypes highlighted HCRT- and TRIB2-specific autoreactive clonotypes.

To note about this clone: Antigen: not known. At the DNA level, this CDR3 is encoded by other sequences in the same sample as well.

The table came from immunoSEQ multiplex PCR; TCRdb's copy has only in-frame clones and leaves some out. The table shows around 30,000 clones, with around four fifths occurring only once. Trimming stripped 8 bases from V and 0 bases from J, with 2 bases between. Per the germline V gene, CDR1 is LNHDA and CDR2 is SQIVND (reference sequence). The CDR3 is 11 residues long. The sequence came from a human donor with narcolepsy. The sample was CD45RA- memory CD4+ T cells from PBMCs. The chain combines TRBV19 with TRBJ1-3; D is undetermined. In DNA, the CDR3 is TGTGCCAGTTACTCTGGAAACACCATATATTTT. Amino acids: CASYSGNTIYF.